The TCR beta chain under discussion was sequenced for a study of T-cell memory formation after mild COVID-19. After removal of 5 bases from V and 4 bases from J, the junction contained 10 bases not matched to a gene. The CDR3 runs to 16 residues. Germline V gene data show CDR1 as SGHTA and CDR2 as FQGNSA. This clonotype was detected many times. What it binds is unknown. TCRdb fed the 5' RACE reads into MiXCR, producing one record per CDR3 protein. The data contain 27,000 or so distinct CDR3 sequences, around 6.8% of them singletons. Study results and limitations: Clones contracting day 15 to 85 were balanced CD4/CD8; later expanders leaned CD4+.

The specimen was PBMCs or a T cell subset sorted from them (not recorded which). The J gene is TRBJ2-5, the V gene TRBV7-2; TRBD2 matches at 10 bases. This TCR derives from an adult woman who had mild COVID-19 (a few samples of this study predate the infection). Cell type and time point are not known. In nucleotides, the CDR3 is TGTGCCAGCAGCACCTCGACTAGCGGGCCCACAGAGACCCAGTACTTC. This gives the protein CASSTSTSGPTETQYF.